One sample yielded the 12 T cell receptor beta chains listed below, sequenced in a study of blood T cell repertoires in COVID-19 (dated by TCRdb to between 2020 and 2021). The library was made by the immunoSEQ multiplex PCR assay. TCRdb provides this immuneACCESS table in a form limited to in-frame rearrangements. Some clones are lacking; in checked studies, under half of them reflect an unresolved V gene, and why the rest are absent is not known. A total of about 260,000 clones appear in this sample, under 90% of them only once. Of the sample, roughly 8.6% is held by the ten largest clones. The sequenced sample consisted of peripheral blood. These receptors came from a human donor in a cohort sampled during active COVID-19.

The CDR3 loop is CASRADRGFTGELFF. The CDR3, as DNA: TGTGCCAGCAGGGCGGACAGGGGTTTTACCGGGGAGCTGTTTTTT. The rearrangement joins TRBV6-5 to TRBJ2-2, with 9 bases lining up with TRBD1. The CDR3 runs to 15 residues. CDR1 and CDR2 from the germline V gene are MNHEY and SVGAGI. After removal of 6 bases from V and 5 bases from J, the junction contained 7 bases not matched to a gene.

The chain joins TRBV4-3 to TRBJ1-4; D gene ambiguous. Deletions cut 1 base from V and 11 bases from J, with 8 bases between. CDR1 and CDR2 from the germline V gene are LGHNA and YSLEER. The CDR3 spans 12 residues. The CDR3 DNA sequence: TGCGCCAGCAGCCAAGTTTCGGGGAAACTGTTTTTT. It translates to CASSQVSGKLFF.

The chain combines TRBV6-5 with TRBJ2-7; possible D gene TRBD2, 7 bases. The CDR3 loop spans 15 amino acids. V was clipped by 7 bases and J by 1 base, with 17 bases between them. CDR1 MNHEY and CDR2 SVGAGI come from the germline V gene. The CDR3 sequence is CASKERAGTSYEQYF. In DNA, the CDR3 is TGTGCCAGCAAGGAAAGAGCGGGGACATCCTACGAGCAGTACTTC.

V gene TRBV6-6 combines with J gene TRBJ1-1, with D possibly TRBD1 on 6 matching bases. The CDR3 spans 13 residues. With 10 bases removed from V and 1 base from J, the gap between germline ends came to 13 bases. The germline CDR1 and CDR2 sequences are MNHNY and SVGAGI (reference sequence). CDR3 in DNA: TGTGCCACTACCTCGGACAGGAACACTGAAGCTTTCTTT. Translating it yields CATTSDRNTEAFF.

Written as DNA, the CDR3 is TGTGCCAGCAGCCTGGACAGGATCTACTCTGGAAACACCATATATTTT. Encoded protein: CASSLDRIYSGNTIYF. The V call is TRBV5-6, the J call TRBJ1-3, with 7 bases aligning to TRBD1. CDR1 is SGHDT and CDR2 is YYEEEE in the germline V gene. The CDR3 consists of 16 residues. V dropped 4 bases and J dropped 0; count of bases not matched to a gene: 7.

The rearrangement joins TRBV4-3 to TRBJ1-2; 8 nucleotides agree with TRBD1. The CDR3 has 15 amino acids. The germline CDR1 and CDR2 sequences are LGHNA and YSLEER. V lost 3 bases, J lost 2 bases, and 5 bases stayed unmatched. For the CDR3, the DNA is TGCGCCAGCAGCCACCGGACAGGGAGCAACTATGGCTACACCTTC. It yields the protein CASSHRTGSNYGYTF.

The chain uses TRBV6-5 and TRBJ2-2; 9 bases agree with TRBD1. Trimming removed 2 bases from V and 5 bases from J; junction bases left unmatched: 3. Looked up from germline, CDR1 is MNHEY and CDR2 is SVGAGI. The CDR3 length is 15 residues. The CDR3 sequence: CASSYGDRVTGELFF. The CDR3 DNA reads as TGTGCCAGCAGTTACGGGGACAGGGTGACCGGGGAGCTGTTTTTT.

The CDR3 loop reads CASSLGIAGNQPQHF. CDR3 DNA: TGTGCCAGCAGCTTAGGTATAGCGGGCAATCAGCCCCAGCATTTT. V gene TRBV7-2 combines with J gene TRBJ1-5, with D uncertain. Trimming removed 1 base from V and 2 bases from J, with 9 bases in between. Germline V gene lookup returns CDR1 SGHTA and CDR2 FQGNSA. The CDR3 totals 15 residues. Full variable domain (missing parts from reference TRBV7-2 and TRBJ1-5): GAGVSQSPSNKVTEKGKDVELRCDPISGHTALYWYRQSLGQGLEFLIYFQGNSAPDKSGLPSDRFSAERTGGSVSTLTIQRTQQEDSAVYLCASSLGIAGNQPQHFGDGTRLSIL.

The genes are TRBV5-4 and TRBJ2-1, with TRBD2 as a possible D gene (6 bases). The CDR3 totals 12 residues. Trimming took 3 bases from V and 12 from J, leaving 13 bases between them. From germline, CDR1 is SGHNT and CDR2 YYREEE (reference sequence). CDR3 sequence: CASSSDRGRQFF. The CDR3 DNA sequence: TGTGCCAGCAGCTCCGACCGGGGGAGGCAGTTCTTC.

J is TRBJ2-1 and V is TRBV15, with TRBD2 matching 11 bases. The CDR3 spans 17 residues. Trimming cost V 5 bases and J 7 bases; bases outside gene matches: 13. Germline V gene sequence: CDR1 LNHNV, CDR2 YYDKDF (reference sequence). The CDR3 nucleotides are TGTGCCACCAGCGGATTAGGGACTAGCGGTTTCGGGAATGAGCAGTTCTTC. This translates into CATSGLGTSGFGNEQFF.

The CDR3 nucleotides read TGTGCCAGCAGCTTCCATGTCACAGATACGCAGTATTTT. It specifies CASSFHVTDTQYF. The rearrangement uses TRBV9 and TRBJ2-3, with D hard to call. The length of the CDR3 is 13 residues. The germline CDR1 and CDR2 sequences are SGDLS and YYNGEE. V lost 4 bases and J 2 bases, leaving 8 bases between the germline ends.

The V gene is TRBV6-1, the J gene TRBJ1-2, with 8 bases aligning to TRBD1. In germline, CDR1 is MNHNS, CDR2 SASEGT. The CDR3 has 15 residues. V lost 2 bases, J lost 4 bases, and 6 bases stayed unmatched. The CDR3 sequence: CASSERAGGPYGYTF. For the CDR3, the DNA is TGTGCCAGCAGTGAAAGGGCAGGGGGCCCCTATGGCTACACCTTC.